The present entry profiles one T cell receptor beta chain with its context. This clone was observed a single time. The clone's antigen remains unknown. Base qualities were left out, and no much larger clone turns up one base away. The sample belongs to a study of blood T cell repertoires in COVID-19 (dated by TCRdb to 2018 to 2021). Concerning the study at large: The collaborator samples originated in the United States, Italy and Spain and spanned the acute and convalescent phases of COVID-19. A de-identified subject ID, COVID-19 status, age in years and sex were almost always included in the sample metadata. The repertoires were released in a freely available public database meant as a resource for research on the immune response to SARS-CoV-2. Samples came from the ongoing ImmuneRACE study (first 160 participants) plus 1,254 subjects from 6 global collaborators. The prospective study material was composed of cDNA or gDNA derived from T cells, B-cell-depleted T cells, or PBMCs. The dataset comprised deeply sampled blood TCRbeta repertoires from subjects exposed to, actively infected with, or recovered from COVID-19. Where available, HLA class I and class II types were obtained from metadata supplied by the sample provider rather than from assay-based typing.

Enrolling through a virtual design, the prospective study's participants ranged in age from roughly 18 to 89 years and lived across 24 United States geographic areas. Cohort assignment in the prospective study relied on participant-reported clinical history from a screening survey and a study questionnaire. Mobile phlebotomists in the prospective study collected whole blood, serum and a nasopharyngeal or oropharyngeal swab from every participant. Additional blood draws and questionnaires over an approximately 2-month period could optionally be provided by prospective study participants. Before DNA extraction, prospective study blood samples were shipped either frozen or at room temperature. Beyond this particular receptor, the publication reports: The quantity of clinical and demographic metadata differed by source and by participant and was supplied without curation.

The immunoSEQ Assay, a bias-controlled multiplex PCR, was used to amplify TCRbeta CDR3 regions from genomic DNA. Processing in the source paper ran as follows. The number of nucleated cells in each sample was estimated by amplification of reference gene primers within the assay. To quantify the absolute abundance of each unique TCRbeta CDR3 rearrangement, sequence reads were collapsed and filtered. For each sample, productive Simpson clonality was calculated as the square root of Simpson's diversity index across productive rearrangements. What TCRdb holds here is the immuneACCESS table cut down to in-frame rearrangements. Part of the clones is not present; checked against another copy, under half of the missing clones reflect an unresolved V gene, and the others are unexplained. V and J calls and clone size are those listed in that table; D and trimming were worked out from the DNA. This sample gives fewer than 350,000 clones in total; approximately 91% of them show up just once. The ten largest account for approximately 2.5% of the sample.

The source of this sequence is a woman aged 40 to 49 with acute COVID-19. Sample: PBMCs or T cells enriched from blood (not recorded which).

This receptor has the CDR3 CATSDGTSGRAGNEQFF. The bases are TGTGCCACCAGTGATGGGACTAGCGGGAGGGCCGGGAATGAGCAGTTCTTC. The V and J segments used are TRBV24-1 and TRBJ2-1, with 16 bases in between that match TRBD2. From a lookup of the germline V gene, CDR1 and CDR2 are KGHDR and SFDVKD. V and J are trimmed by 3 bases and 7 bases, and the gene matches miss 5 bases of the junction. The CDR3 starts with the cysteine, ends with the phenylalanine, and has 17 residues. The entry retains the CDR3 DNA only, 51 bases that are in frame from base 1.